The sequence of this TCR beta chain was determined in a study of somatic mutations in cytotoxic T cells in rheumatoid arthritis. Points from the study as a whole: CD8+ clonality rose with age in rheumatoid arthritis patients, unlike in healthy controls.

Only in-frame clones appear in the TCRdb table, and some are missing; sequencing was by immunoSEQ multiplex PCR. The table includes 14,000 or so clones, around 70% detected once. Looked up from germline, CDR1 is MDHEN and CDR2 is SYDVKM. V lost 5 bases and J lost 2; bases outside the gene matches: 8. This CDR3 has 16 residues. In the case of this clone: Its antigen is unidentified.

Sequencing input: CD8+ T cells sorted from blood. The source is an adult with rheumatoid arthritis. V gene TRBV28 combines with J gene TRBJ2-7; 11 bases map to TRBD1. The CDR3 DNA reads TGTGCCAGCAGTACCTCGGGACAGGGGGGCCCCTACGAGCAGTACTTC. Translating it yields CASSTSGQGGPYEQYF.